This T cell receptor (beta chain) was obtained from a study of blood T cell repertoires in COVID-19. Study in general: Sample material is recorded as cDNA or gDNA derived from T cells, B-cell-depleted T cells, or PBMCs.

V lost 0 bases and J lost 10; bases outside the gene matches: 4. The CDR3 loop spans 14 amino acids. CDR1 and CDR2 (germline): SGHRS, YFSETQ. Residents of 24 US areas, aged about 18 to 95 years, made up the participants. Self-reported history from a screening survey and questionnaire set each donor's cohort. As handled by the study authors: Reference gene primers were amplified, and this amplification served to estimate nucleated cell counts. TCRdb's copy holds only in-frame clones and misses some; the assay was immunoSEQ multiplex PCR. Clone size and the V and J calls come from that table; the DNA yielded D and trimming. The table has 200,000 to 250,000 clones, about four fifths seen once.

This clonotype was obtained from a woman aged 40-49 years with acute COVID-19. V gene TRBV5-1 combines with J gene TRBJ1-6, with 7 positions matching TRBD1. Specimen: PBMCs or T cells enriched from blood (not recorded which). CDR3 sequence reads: CASSLGGGESPLHF. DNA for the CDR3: TGCGCCAGCAGCTTGGGAGGGGGCGAGTCACCCCTCCACTTT.